This T cell receptor beta chain originates from a study of post-analysis software for immune sequencing data. About the study: The disease courses spanned relapsing-remitting, secondary progressive and progressive-relapsing forms of multiple sclerosis.

Germline CDR1 is MDHEN and CDR2 is SYDVKM. There are 12 residues in the CDR3. Between the trimmed V and J ends, which lost 5 bases and 6 bases, there was a span of 11 bases. TCR beta cDNA libraries included unique molecular identifiers. T cells numbering about 0.85 to 10 million yielded cDNA molecules that totaled about 500,000. One entry per CDR3 protein results from TCRdb running MiXCR on the PCR reads. The profile shows 450,000 or so distinct CDR3 sequences, under 55% of them singletons. Overall study findings and caveats: Controls showed lower frequencies than patients for roughly five TRBV segments, and TRBV5-6, TRBV5-1 and TRBV20-1 were among these. Compared against controls, patients with multiple sclerosis displayed significantly lower normalized Chao1 diversity.

About this clonotype itself: The target antigen is unknown.

This clonotype originated in a girl aged 5-17 years with multiple sclerosis. The rearrangement uses TRBV28 and TRBJ2-7; no clear D gene. The sample taken for sequencing was blood. CDR3 DNA: TGTGCCAGCAGTGGCGAAAGGGTCGAGCAGTACTTC. Residues: CASSGERVEQYF.